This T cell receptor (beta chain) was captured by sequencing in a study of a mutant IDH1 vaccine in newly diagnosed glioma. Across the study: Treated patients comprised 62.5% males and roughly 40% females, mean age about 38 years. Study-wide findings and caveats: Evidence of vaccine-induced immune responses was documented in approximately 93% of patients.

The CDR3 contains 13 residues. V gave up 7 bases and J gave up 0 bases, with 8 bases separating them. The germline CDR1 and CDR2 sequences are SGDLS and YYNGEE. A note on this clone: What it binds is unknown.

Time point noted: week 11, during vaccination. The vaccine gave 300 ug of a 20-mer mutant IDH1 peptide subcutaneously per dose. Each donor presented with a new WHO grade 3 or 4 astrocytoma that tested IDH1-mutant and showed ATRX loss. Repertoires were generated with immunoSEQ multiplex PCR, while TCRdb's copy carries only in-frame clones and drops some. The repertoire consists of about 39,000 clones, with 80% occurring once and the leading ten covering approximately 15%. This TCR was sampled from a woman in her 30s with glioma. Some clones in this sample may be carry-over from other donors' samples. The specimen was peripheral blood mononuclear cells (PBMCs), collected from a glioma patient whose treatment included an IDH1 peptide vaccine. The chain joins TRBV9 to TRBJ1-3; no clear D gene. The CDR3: CASSRDSGNTIYF. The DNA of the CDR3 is TGTGCCAGCTCCCGCGACTCTGGAAACACCATATATTTT.